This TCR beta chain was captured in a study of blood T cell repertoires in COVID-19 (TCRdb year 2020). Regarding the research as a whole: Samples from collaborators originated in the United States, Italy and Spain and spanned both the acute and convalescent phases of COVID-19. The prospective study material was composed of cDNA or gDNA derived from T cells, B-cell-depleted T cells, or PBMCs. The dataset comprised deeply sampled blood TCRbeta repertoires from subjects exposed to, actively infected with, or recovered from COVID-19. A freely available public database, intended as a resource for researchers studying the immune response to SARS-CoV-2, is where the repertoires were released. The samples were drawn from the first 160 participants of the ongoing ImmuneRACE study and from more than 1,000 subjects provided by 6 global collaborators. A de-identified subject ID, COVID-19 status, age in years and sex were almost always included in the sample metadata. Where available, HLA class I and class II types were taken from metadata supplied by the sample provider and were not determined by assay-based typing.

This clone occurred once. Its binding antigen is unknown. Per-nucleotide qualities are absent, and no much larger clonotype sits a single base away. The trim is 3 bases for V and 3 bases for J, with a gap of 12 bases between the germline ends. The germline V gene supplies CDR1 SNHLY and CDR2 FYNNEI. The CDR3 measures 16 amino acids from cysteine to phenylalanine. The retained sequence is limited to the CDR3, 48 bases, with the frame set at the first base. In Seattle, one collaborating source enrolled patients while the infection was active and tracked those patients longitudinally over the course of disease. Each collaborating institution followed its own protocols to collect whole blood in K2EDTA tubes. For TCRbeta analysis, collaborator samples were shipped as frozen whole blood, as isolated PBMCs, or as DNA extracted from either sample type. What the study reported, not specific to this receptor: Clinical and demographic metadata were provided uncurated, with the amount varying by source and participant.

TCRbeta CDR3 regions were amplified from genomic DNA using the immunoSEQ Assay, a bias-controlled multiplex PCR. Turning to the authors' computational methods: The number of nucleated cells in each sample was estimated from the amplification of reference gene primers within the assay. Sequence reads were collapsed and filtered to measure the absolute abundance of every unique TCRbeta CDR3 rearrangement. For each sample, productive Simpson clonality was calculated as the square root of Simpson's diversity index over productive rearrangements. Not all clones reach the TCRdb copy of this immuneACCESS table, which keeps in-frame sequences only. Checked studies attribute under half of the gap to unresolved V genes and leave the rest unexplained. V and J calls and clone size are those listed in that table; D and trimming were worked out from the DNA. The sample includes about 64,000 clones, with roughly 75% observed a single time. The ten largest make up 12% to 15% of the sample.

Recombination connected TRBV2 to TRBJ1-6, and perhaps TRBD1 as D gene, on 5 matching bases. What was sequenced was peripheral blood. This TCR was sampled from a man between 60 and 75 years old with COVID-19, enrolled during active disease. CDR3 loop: CASSEVRVSYNSPLHF. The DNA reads TGTGCCAGCAGTGAGGTCAGGGTCAGCTATAATTCACCCCTCCACTTT.